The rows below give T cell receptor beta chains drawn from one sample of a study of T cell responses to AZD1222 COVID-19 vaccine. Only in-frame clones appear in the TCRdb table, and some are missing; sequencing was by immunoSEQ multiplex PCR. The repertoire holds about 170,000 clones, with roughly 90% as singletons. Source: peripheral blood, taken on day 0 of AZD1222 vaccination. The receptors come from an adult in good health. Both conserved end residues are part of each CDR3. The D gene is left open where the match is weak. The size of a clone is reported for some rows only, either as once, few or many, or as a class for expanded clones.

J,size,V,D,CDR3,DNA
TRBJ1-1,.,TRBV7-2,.,CASSLMGPNTEAFF,TGTGCCAGCAGCTTAATGGGGCCGAACACTGAAGCTTTCTTT
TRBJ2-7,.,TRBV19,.,CASSIRDTEPYEQYF,TGTGCCAGTAGTATAAGGGACACCGAGCCCTACGAGCAGTACTTC
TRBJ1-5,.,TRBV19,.,CASRWDVSNQPQHF,TGTGCCAGTAGGTGGGACGTTAGCAATCAGCCCCAGCATTTT
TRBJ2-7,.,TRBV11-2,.,CASSLDRAYEQYF,TGTGCCAGCAGCTTAGACAGAGCCTACGAGCAGTACTTC
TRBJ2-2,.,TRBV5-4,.,CASSEDQATGELFF,TGTGCCAGCAGCGAGGACCAGGCGACCGGGGAGCTGTTTTTT
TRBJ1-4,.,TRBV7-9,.,CATGAGDEKLFF,TGTGCCACAGGGGCAGGGGATGAAAAACTGTTTTTT
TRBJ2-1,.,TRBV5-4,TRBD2,CASSLGAGVSYNEQFF,TGTGCCAGCAGCTTGGGAGCGGGGGTTTCCTACAATGAGCAGTTCTTC
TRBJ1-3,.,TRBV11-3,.,CASSLGHGSGNTIYF,TGTGCCAGCAGCTTAGGGCACGGCTCTGGAAACACCATATATTTT
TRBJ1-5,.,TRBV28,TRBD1,CASSLVLRTGGSSNQPQHF,TGTGCCAGCAGTTTAGTCTTACGGACAGGGGGTAGTAGCAATCAGCCCCAGCATTTT
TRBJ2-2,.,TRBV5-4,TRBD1,CASSLGQGNTGELFF,TGTGCCAGCAGCTTGGGACAGGGGAACACCGGGGAGCTGTTTTTT
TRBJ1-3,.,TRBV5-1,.,CASSIPTGDSGNTIYF,TGCGCCAGCAGCATACCAACCGGGGACTCTGGAAACACCATATATTTT
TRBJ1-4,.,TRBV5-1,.,CASSLGPPGTDEKLFF,TGCGCCAGCAGCTTGGGGCCACCCGGGACGGATGAAAAACTGTTTTTT
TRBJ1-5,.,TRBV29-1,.,CSGGDTNQPQHF,TGCAGCGGAGGGGATACCAATCAGCCCCAGCATTTT
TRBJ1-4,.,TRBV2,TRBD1,CATRWTGGTNEKLFF,TGTGCCACCCGATGGACAGGGGGGACTAATGAAAAACTGTTTTTT
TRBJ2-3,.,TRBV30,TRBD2,CAAGGGRVGADTQYF,TGTGCCGCAGGCGGGGGGCGCGTGGGGGCAGATACGCAGTATTTT
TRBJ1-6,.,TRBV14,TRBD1,CASSLRGQGSPLHF,TGTGCCAGCAGCCTCAGGGGGCAGGGTTCACCCCTCCACTTT
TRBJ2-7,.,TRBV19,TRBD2,CASSRTSGSTYEQYF,TGTGCCAGTAGTCGGACTAGCGGGAGTACCTACGAGCAGTACTTC
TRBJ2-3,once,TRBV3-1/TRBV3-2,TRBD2,CASSQDVRERTDTQYF,TGTGCCAGCAGCCAAGATGTGCGGGAGCGCACAGATACGCAGTATTTT
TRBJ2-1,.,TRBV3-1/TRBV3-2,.,CASSYYGPISIDNEQFF,TGTGCCAGCAGCTACTACGGTCCCATTTCCATCGACAATGAGCAGTTCTTC
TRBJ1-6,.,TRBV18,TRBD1,CASSPQGQGVSPLHF,TGTGCCAGCTCACCACAGGGACAGGGCGTTTCACCCCTCCACTTT
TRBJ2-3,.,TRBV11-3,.,CASSDRGSSNTQYF,TGTGCCAGCAGCGATCGTGGGAGTTCAAATACGCAGTATTTT
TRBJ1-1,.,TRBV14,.,CASSRIQGTEAFF,TGTGCCAGCAGCCGGATTCAGGGCACTGAAGCTTTCTTT
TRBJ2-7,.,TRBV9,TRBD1,CASSAPRGQPAYEQYF,TGTGCCAGCAGCGCCCCCCGGGGACAGCCTGCCTACGAGCAGTACTTC
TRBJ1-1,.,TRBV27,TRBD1,CASKWTGPNTEAFF,TGTGCCAGCAAATGGACAGGGCCGAACACTGAAGCTTTCTTT
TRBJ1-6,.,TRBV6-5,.,CASSYSGSVYSPLHF,TGTGCCAGCAGTTACTCCGGCAGTGTATATTCACCCCTCCACTTT
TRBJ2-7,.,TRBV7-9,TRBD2,CASSATSGGAYEQYF,TGTGCCAGCAGCGCTACTAGCGGGGGGGCCTACGAGCAGTACTTC
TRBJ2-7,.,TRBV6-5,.,CASSYRPGSGLYEQYF,TGTGCCAGCAGTTACAGGCCCGGGAGCGGTTTATACGAGCAGTACTTC
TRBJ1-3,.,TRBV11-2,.,CASSLAPRSSGNTIYF,TGTGCCAGCAGCTTAGCCCCCAGGAGCTCTGGAAACACCATATATTTT
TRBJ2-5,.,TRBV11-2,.,CASSLAPAIFQETQYF,TGTGCCAGCAGCTTAGCACCAGCGATTTTCCAAGAGACCCAGTACTTC
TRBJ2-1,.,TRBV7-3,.,CASSLNNRGAGYNEQFF,TGTGCCAGCAGCTTAAACAACCGGGGAGCTGGCTACAATGAGCAGTTCTTC
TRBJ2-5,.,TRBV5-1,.,CASSRGQETQYF,TGCGCCAGCAGCCGAGGACAAGAGACCCAGTACTTC
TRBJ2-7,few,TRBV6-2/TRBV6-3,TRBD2,CASSSGRSPAYEQYF,TGTGCCAGCAGTTCCGGGAGGTCCCCCGCCTACGAGCAGTACTTC
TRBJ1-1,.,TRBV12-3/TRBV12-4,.,CASNLQQNTEAFF,TGTGCCAGCAATCTACAGCAGAACACTGAAGCTTTCTTT
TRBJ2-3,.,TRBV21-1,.,CASSKAPRLARTQYF,TGTGCCAGCAGCAAAGCCCCTCGCCTTGCTCGAACGCAGTATTTT
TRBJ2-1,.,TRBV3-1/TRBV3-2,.,CASSRARNSYNEQFF,TGTGCCAGCAGCAGGGCCAGAAACTCCTACAATGAGCAGTTCTTC
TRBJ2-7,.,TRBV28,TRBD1,CASSLRGQGLGQYF,TGTGCCAGCAGTTTACGGGGACAGGGTCTGGGGCAGTACTTC
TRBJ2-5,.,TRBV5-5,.,CASSLVGRDLETQYF,TGTGCCAGCAGCTTGGTAGGCAGGGATTTGGAGACCCAGTACTTC
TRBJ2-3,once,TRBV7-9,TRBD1,CASSLPGQGAGTQYF,TGTGCCAGCAGCTTACCGGGACAGGGGGCGGGTACGCAGTATTTT
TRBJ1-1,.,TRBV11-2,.,CASSPLQLMNTEAFF,TGTGCCAGCAGTCCCTTACAGCTCATGAACACTGAAGCTTTCTTT
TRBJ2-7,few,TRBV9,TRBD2,CASSVALGTINEQYF,TGTGCCAGCAGCGTAGCTTTAGGGACTATTAACGAGCAGTACTTC
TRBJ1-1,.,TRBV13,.,CASKVNTEAFF,TGTGCCAGCAAAGTGAACACTGAAGCTTTCTTT
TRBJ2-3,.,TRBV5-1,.,CASSLSTDTQYF,TGCGCCAGCAGCTTATCCACAGATACGCAGTATTTT
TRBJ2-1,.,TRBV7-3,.,CASSSPRVDSGLVF,TGTGCCAGCAGCTCGCCCCGTGTTGACTCTGGCTTGGTCTTC
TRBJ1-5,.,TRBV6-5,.,CASSPGGSQNQPQHF,TGTGCCAGCAGCCCCGGGGGCTCCCAGAATCAGCCCCAGCATTTT
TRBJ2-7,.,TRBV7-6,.,CASSLGTRGIYEQYF,TGTGCCAGCAGCTTAGGGACAAGGGGAATCTACGAGCAGTACTTC
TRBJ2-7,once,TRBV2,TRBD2,CASRIGTSGWDEQYF,TGTGCCAGCAGGATCGGGACTAGCGGGTGGGACGAGCAGTACTTC
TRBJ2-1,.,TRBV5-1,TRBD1,CASSLLSGTGGDVQFF,TGCGCCAGCAGCTTGCTATCCGGGACAGGGGGCGATGTGCAGTTCTTC
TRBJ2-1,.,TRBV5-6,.,CASSSGVPSYNEQFF,TGTGCCAGCTCCTCTGGGGTCCCATCCTACAATGAGCAGTTCTTC
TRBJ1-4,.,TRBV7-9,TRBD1,CASSSGTAYNEKLFF,TGTGCCAGCAGCTCAGGGACAGCCTATAATGAAAAACTGTTTTTT
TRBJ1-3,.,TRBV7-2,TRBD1,CASSPRTGVGNTIYF,TGTGCCAGCAGCCCTCGCACAGGGGTAGGAAACACCATATATTTT
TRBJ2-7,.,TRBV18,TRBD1,CASSQRDRGEQYF,TGTGCCAGCTCACAAAGGGACAGGGGCGAGCAGTACTTC
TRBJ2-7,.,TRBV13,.,CASSLRGGVNEQYF,TGTGCCAGCAGCTTAAGGGGTGGGGTGAACGAGCAGTACTTC
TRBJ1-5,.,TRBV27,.,CASSPLGGWKQPQHF,TGTGCCAGCAGTCCCCTAGGGGGATGGAAACAGCCCCAGCATTTT
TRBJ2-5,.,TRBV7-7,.,CASSPRGVGETQYF,TGTGCTAGCAGCCCCCGGGGAGTAGGCGAGACCCAGTACTTC
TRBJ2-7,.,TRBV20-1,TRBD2,CSASGLAGVPYEQYF,TGCAGTGCTAGTGGACTAGCGGGGGTTCCCTACGAGCAGTACTTC